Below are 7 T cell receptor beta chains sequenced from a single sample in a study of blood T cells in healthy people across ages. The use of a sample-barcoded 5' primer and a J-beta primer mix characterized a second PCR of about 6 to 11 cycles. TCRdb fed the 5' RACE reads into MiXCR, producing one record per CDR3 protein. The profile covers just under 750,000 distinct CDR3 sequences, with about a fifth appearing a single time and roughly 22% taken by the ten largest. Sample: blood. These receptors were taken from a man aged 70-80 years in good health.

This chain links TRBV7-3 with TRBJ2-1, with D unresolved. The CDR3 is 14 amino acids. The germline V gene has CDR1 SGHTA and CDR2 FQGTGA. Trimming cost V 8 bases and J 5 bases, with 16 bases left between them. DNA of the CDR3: TGTGCCAGCTCCGACGGCCTCTGGGACAATGAGCAGTTCTTC. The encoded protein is CASSDGLWDNEQFF. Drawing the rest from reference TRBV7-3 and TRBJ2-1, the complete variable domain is GAGVSQTPSNKVTEKGKYVELRCDPISGHTALYWYRQSLGQGPEFLIYFQGTGAADDSGLPNDRFFAVRPEGSVSTLKIQRTERGDSAVYLCASSDGLWDNEQFFGPGTRLTVL.

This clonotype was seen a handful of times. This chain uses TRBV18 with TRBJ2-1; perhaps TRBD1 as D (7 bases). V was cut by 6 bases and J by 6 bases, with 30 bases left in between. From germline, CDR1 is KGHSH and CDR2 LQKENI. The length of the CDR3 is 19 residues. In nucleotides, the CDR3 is TGTGCCAGCTCGCTAGGACGGCCACAGGGGACTGCGTGGGCCAATGAGCAGTTCTTC. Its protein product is CASSLGRPQGTAWANEQFF.

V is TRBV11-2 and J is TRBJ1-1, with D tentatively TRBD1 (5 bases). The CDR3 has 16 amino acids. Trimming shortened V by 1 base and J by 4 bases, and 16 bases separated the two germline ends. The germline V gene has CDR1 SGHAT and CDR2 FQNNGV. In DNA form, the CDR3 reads TGTGCCAGCAGCTTAGGTAGAGGGGCGTTGGGCACTGAAGCTTTCTTT. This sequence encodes CASSLGRGALGTEAFF.

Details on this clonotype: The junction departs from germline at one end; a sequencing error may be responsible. The CDR3 spells CASSRRTETQYF. Here the CDR3 DNA reads TGTGCCAGCAGTCGTCGGACAGAGACGCAGTATTTT. The chain is built from TRBV12-3 or TRBV12-4 and TRBJ2-3; the D gene is possibly TRBD1 (6 bases). The CDR3 covers 12 residues.

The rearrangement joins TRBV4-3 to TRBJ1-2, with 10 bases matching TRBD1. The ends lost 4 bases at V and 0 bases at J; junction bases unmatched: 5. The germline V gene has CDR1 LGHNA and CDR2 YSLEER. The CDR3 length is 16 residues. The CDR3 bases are TGCGCCAGCAGCCCGGGACAGGGGCCCGCTAACTATGGCTACACCTTC. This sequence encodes CASSPGQGPANYGYTF.

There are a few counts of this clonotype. The CDR3 DNA reads TGTGCCATCAGCGGGGACAGAGGCTATGGCTACACCTTC. Residues: CAISGDRGYGYTF. This rearrangement joins TRBV10-3 to TRBJ1-2, with 7 bases matching TRBD1. This CDR3 is 13 amino acids long. The trim removed 6 bases at V and 4 bases at J, leaving 5 bases unmatched. Germline V lookup: CDR1 ENHRY, CDR2 SYGVKD.

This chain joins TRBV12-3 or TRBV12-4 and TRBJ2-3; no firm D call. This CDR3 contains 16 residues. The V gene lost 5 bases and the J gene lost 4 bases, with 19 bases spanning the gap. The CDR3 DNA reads TGTGCCAGCAGTCCTCTGACCAGCGCGTGGTCAGATACGCAGTATTTT. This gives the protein CASSPLTSAWSDTQYF.